The 29 T cell receptor beta chains reported below all come from one sample, sequenced in a study of blood T cell repertoires in COVID-19. TCRdb's table, derived via immunoSEQ multiplex PCR, lists solely in-frame clones and lacks some. The sample gives about 58,000 clones, approximately 86% of which show up once; roughly 8% is in the top ten. The sample was peripheral blood. The receptors were sampled from a woman in her seventies with active COVID-19.

The table lists this clone with a count of one. This chain joins TRBV6-6 and TRBJ1-1; D gene ambiguous. The length of the CDR3 is 13 residues. Trimming cost V 6 bases and J 4 bases, with 12 bases left between them. Looked up from germline, CDR1 is MNHNY and CDR2 is SVGAGI (reference sequence). CDR3 region: CASSVGGITEAFF. Here the CDR3 DNA reads TGTGCCAGCAGCGTAGGAGGTATCACTGAAGCTTTCTTT.

This chain connects TRBV6-4 to TRBJ2-7; TRBD1 matches 12 bases. The CDR3 has 15 amino acids. The germline CDR1 and CDR2 sequences are MRHNA and SNTAGT. V lost 0 bases, J lost 6 bases, and 3 bases stayed unmatched. For the CDR3, the DNA is TGTGCCAGCAGTGACTCCGGGACAGGGGGCAGCGAGCAGTACTTC. Encoded protein: CASSDSGTGGSEQYF.

The rearrangement links TRBV9 to TRBJ1-3, with no clear D. This CDR3 is built from 16 residues. The germline CDR1 and CDR2 sequences are SGDLS and YYNGEE. With 0 bases removed from V and 0 bases from J, the gap between germline ends came to 10 bases. CDR3 protein: CASSVALADSGNTIYF. The CDR3 DNA follows: TGTGCCAGCAGCGTAGCTTTGGCGGACTCTGGAAACACCATATATTTT.

The chain combines TRBV5-1 with TRBJ1-5; D not resolved. The germline V gene has CDR1 SGHRS and CDR2 YFSETQ. The ends were cut back, 6 bases at V and 0 bases at J, with 13 bases in the middle. The CDR3 consists of 15 residues. CDR3 coding DNA: TGCGCCAGCAAAGAAGGGAGGGATAGCAATCAGCCCCAGCATTTT. Amino acids: CASKEGRDSNQPQHF.

CDR3 DNA: TGTGCCAGCAGCTTAGCCACGAGGGGACAGGGGAGGGGTCAGCCCCAGCATTTT. This encodes CASSLATRGQGRGQPQHF. V usage is TRBV7-8 and J usage is TRBJ1-5; TRBD1 agrees at 10 bases. In germline, CDR1 is SGHVS, CDR2 FQNEAQ. The CDR3 length is 18 residues. Trimming at V came to 0 bases and at J to 6 bases, leaving 11 bases not matched to a gene.

The gene calls are TRBV20-1 and TRBJ1-1; D is uncertain. Per the germline V gene, CDR1 is DFQATT and CDR2 is SNEGSKA (reference sequence). V lost 3 bases and J 3 bases, leaving 11 bases between the germline ends. This CDR3 region has 13 residues. This chain's CDR3 is CSASLGRDTEAFF. Here the CDR3 DNA reads TGCAGTGCTAGTCTTGGGAGGGACACTGAAGCTTTCTTT.

The sample holds one count of this clone. This chain connects TRBV28 to TRBJ2-7; a weak D match, TRBD1 (7 bases). Trimming removed 2 bases at V and 5 bases at J, with 13 bases between. The CDR3 loop spans 14 amino acids. Germline CDR1 reads MDHEN; CDR2 reads SYDVKM. CDR3 sequence reads: CASSLGGGENEQYF. The CDR3 region has the DNA TGTGCCAGCAGTTTAGGAGGGGGCGAAAACGAGCAGTACTTC. The full variable domain, rest sourced from reference TRBV28 and TRBJ2-7, is DVKVTQSSRYLVKRTGEKVFLECVQDMDHENMFWYRQDPGLGLRLIYFSYDVKMKEKGDIPEGYSVSREKKERFSLILESASTNQTSMYLCASSLGGGENEQYFGPGTRLTVT.

The sample holds one count of this clone. The chain has TRBV10-1 and TRBJ2-1, with D uncertain. Deletions cut 6 bases from V and 0 bases from J, with 15 bases between. The CDR3 length is 16 residues. CDR1 WNHNN and CDR2 SYGVQD come from the germline V gene (reference sequence). The DNA of the CDR3 is TGCGCCAGCAGCCGAGGAAGAACGAGCTCCTACAATGAGCAGTTCTTC. Translation: CASSRGRTSSYNEQFF.

The V call is TRBV7-2, the J call TRBJ2-7; 9 positions match TRBD1. Germline V gene lookup returns CDR1 SGHTA and CDR2 FQGNSA. The length of the CDR3 is 14 residues. The junction had 8 bases not matched to a gene; V was cut back by 5 bases and J by 6 bases. The CDR3 sequence is CASSQSRDRVEQYF. The CDR3 nucleotides read TGTGCCAGCAGCCAAAGCCGGGACAGGGTCGAGCAGTACTTC.

This chain's CDR3 is CASSYFQEGSSPLHF. DNA for the CDR3: TGTGCCAGCAGTTACTTTCAGGAGGGAAGTTCACCCCTCCACTTT. The chain combines TRBV6-6 with TRBJ1-6; D is uncertain. Germline assignment: CDR1 MNHNY and CDR2 SVGAGI (reference sequence). The V end was cut by 1 base, the J end by 9 bases, with 13 bases between. This CDR3 contains 15 residues.

Here the CDR3 reads CASSGPTGTSYGYTF. In DNA, the CDR3 is TGTGCCAGCAGTGGGCCCACAGGGACGTCCTATGGCTACACCTTC. The chain employs TRBV25-1 and TRBJ1-2; D may be TRBD1 (6 bases). V gave up 4 bases and J gave up 4 bases, with 16 bases separating them. The germline V gene encodes CDR1 MGHDK and CDR2 SYGVNS. The length of the CDR3 is 15 residues.

The J gene is TRBJ1-6, the V gene TRBV6-5, with a possible D match to TRBD1 (5 bases). This CDR3 comprises 15 residues. V lost 5 bases to trimming and J lost 6 bases, with 14 bases between them. Germline CDR1 and CDR2: MNHEY and SVGAGI. CDR3 loop: CASSTNHQGNSPLHF. DNA of the CDR3: TGTGCCAGCAGTACCAACCACCAGGGTAATTCACCCCTCCACTTT.

The genes are TRBV7-8 and TRBJ2-1; no definite D call. The CDR3 loop spans 13 amino acids. Trimming removed 1 base at V and 10 bases at J, with 11 bases between. Germline loops: CDR1 SGHVS, CDR2 FQNEAQ. The CDR3 loop reads CASSLEPTREQFF. The CDR3 nucleotides read TGTGCCAGCAGCTTAGAACCCACCCGGGAGCAGTTCTTC.

The chain recombines TRBV19 with TRBJ2-5, with D unclear. The CDR3 spans 15 residues. The germline V gene has CDR1 LNHDA and CDR2 SQIVND (reference sequence). V lost 2 bases and J lost 1, with 11 bases in between. The CDR3 coding sequence is TGTGCCAGTAGTATAATTGCCAGGCCCCAAGAGACCCAGTACTTC. Protein: CASSIIARPQETQYF. Variable domain in full (rest from reference TRBV19 and TRBJ2-5): DGGITQSPKYLFRKEGQNVTLSCEQNLNHDAMYWYRQDPGQGLRLIYYSQIVNDFQKGDIAEGYSVSREKKESFPLTVTSAQKNPTAFYLCASSIIARPQETQYFGPGTRLLVL.

The chain has TRBV19 and TRBJ1-1; 8 positions match TRBD1. J gave up 1 base and V 7 bases, and 8 bases lay outside the gene matches. This CDR3 contains 15 residues. CDR1 is LNHDA and CDR2 is SQIVND in the germline V gene (reference sequence). The CDR3: CASMSPGTGNTEAFF. DNA of the CDR3: TGTGCCAGTATGAGCCCCGGGACAGGGAACACTGAAGCTTTCTTT.

The rearrangement uses TRBV2 and TRBJ2-7, with 11 bases matching TRBD1. V trimming: 7 bases; J trimming: 6 bases; junction bases outside the gene matches: 11. The CDR3 spans 15 residues. Germline V gene data show CDR1 as SNHLY and CDR2 as FYNNEI. The CDR3 region is CASTLGGTGGREQYF. CDR3 DNA sequence: TGTGCCAGCACCCTAGGGGGGACAGGGGGGCGCGAGCAGTACTTC. The variable domain in full, completed from reference TRBV2 and TRBJ2-7, reads EPEVTQTPSHQVTQMGQEVILRCVPISNHLYFYWYRQILGQKVEFLVSFYNNEISEKSEIFDDQFSVERPDGSNFTLKIRSTKLEDSAMYFCASTLGGTGGREQYFGPGTRLTVT.

The rearrangement joins TRBV6-6 to TRBJ1-5; D remains unclear. The V gene's germline CDR1 is MNHNY and CDR2 SVGAGI (reference sequence). V lost 5 bases and J 1 base, leaving 9 bases between the germline ends. The length of the CDR3 is 14 residues. The CDR3 DNA is TGTGCCAGCAGTGACACAAAAAGCAATCAGCCCCAGCATTTT. Translated, it gives CASSDTKSNQPQHF.

CDR3: CASSKDDGGYDTQYF. The CDR3 DNA reads as TGTGCCAGCAGCAAAGATGATGGGGGGTATGATACGCAGTATTTT. The chain has TRBV21-1 and TRBJ2-3; the table's D call TRBD2 went unverified against the DNA. TRBV21-1 is a listed pseudogene. The CDR3 length is 15 residues.

This sequence joins TRBV10-3 and TRBJ1-2, with 11 positions matching TRBD1. From germline, CDR1 is ENHRY and CDR2 SYGVKD. The CDR3 extends over 16 amino acids. With 4 bases clipped from V and 5 bases from J, the junction kept 9 bases outside the gene matches. In DNA form, the CDR3 reads TGTGCCATCAGTGCTGGAGGACAGGGGGCGTCGTATGGCTACACCTTC. Residues: CAISAGGQGASYGYTF.

The CDR3: CASSLGQGDAGEQYF. The CDR3, as DNA: TGCGCCAGCAGCTTGGGACAGGGTGATGCGGGCGAGCAGTACTTC. The chain combines TRBV5-1 with TRBJ2-7, with 7 bases aligning to TRBD1. Trimming at V came to 0 bases and at J to 6 bases, leaving 9 bases not matched to a gene. The CDR3 runs to 15 residues. The germline V gene encodes CDR1 SGHRS and CDR2 YFSETQ.

This clone was seen just once. The chain carries TRBV28 and TRBJ2-3, with 11 positions matching TRBD2. Germline V CDR1 and CDR2: MDHEN, SYDVKM. This CDR3 has 16 residues. Trimming removed 0 bases from V and 2 bases from J; junction bases left unmatched: 1. CDR3 residues: CASSLWTSGITDTQYF. CDR3 DNA sequence: TGTGCCAGCAGTTTATGGACTAGCGGGATCACAGATACGCAGTATTTT.

This clone has only one observation. The V gene is TRBV19, the J gene TRBJ1-1; no firm D call. Trimming took 1 base from V and 4 from J, leaving 7 bases between them. CDR3 length: 13 amino acids. CDR1 LNHDA and CDR2 SQIVND come from the germline V gene (reference sequence). CDR3 nucleotides: TGTGCCAGTAGTATAGTCCGGGGCACTGAAGCTTTCTTT. Translated: CASSIVRGTEAFF.

This chain links TRBV27 with TRBJ1-6; 7 positions match TRBD1. The CDR3 totals 15 residues. The germline V gene encodes CDR1 MNHEY and CDR2 SMNVEV (reference sequence). J was trimmed by 9 bases and V by 8 bases; bases with no gene match: 13. The DNA of the CDR3 is TGTGCCAGCTCCCGGGGCCAGGGGGAAGGTTCACCCCTCCACTTT. Translating it yields CASSRGQGEGSPLHF.

The chain has TRBV10-2 and TRBJ1-1, with 7 bases fitting TRBD1. Germline CDR1 is WSHSY and CDR2 is SAAADI. V shed 6 bases and J 0 bases; nucleotides not matched to a gene: 4. CDR3 length equals 14 residues. The CDR3 here is CASRQQGLNTEAFF. CDR3 sequence (DNA): TGCGCCAGCAGGCAACAGGGGTTGAACACTGAAGCTTTCTTT.

The CDR3 sequence is CASSPDWGELFF. CDR3 coding DNA: TGCGCCAGCAGCCCGGACTGGGGGGAGCTGTTTTTT. This rearrangement joins TRBV5-1 to TRBJ2-2, with D perhaps TRBD2 (5 bases). Trimming removed 4 bases at V and 8 bases at J, with 9 bases between. Looked up from germline, CDR1 is SGHRS and CDR2 is YFSETQ. The CDR3 is 12 amino acids.

In the case of this clone: The sample contains more than one DNA sequence encoding this CDR3. As DNA, the CDR3 is TGTGCCAGCAGCCCGGGACAGGGGAGTGAAAAACTGTTTTTT. Translated: CASSPGQGSEKLFF. This chain links TRBV3-1 (or the pseudogene TRBV3-2) with TRBJ1-4, with 10 bases fitting TRBD1. The CDR3 covers 14 residues. Germline CDR1 is LGHDT and CDR2 is YNNKEL (reference sequence). The V segment lost 4 bases and the J segment 7 bases; nucleotides outside the gene matches: 3.

The chain has TRBV5-1 and TRBJ2-6; D ambiguous. There are 15 residues in the CDR3. V shed 3 bases and J shed 3 bases, with 10 bases lying between them. Looked up from germline, CDR1 is SGHRS and CDR2 is YFSETQ. CDR3 loop: CASSSVVGGANVLTF. The CDR3 nucleotides are TGCGCCAGCAGCTCGGTCGTCGGTGGGGCCAACGTCCTGACTTTC.

The chain employs TRBV28 and TRBJ2-7, with TRBD2 as a possible D gene (7 bases). The CDR3 length is 16 residues. Trimming removed 8 bases at V and 0 bases at J, with 20 bases between. Germline loops: CDR1 MDHEN, CDR2 SYDVKM. The CDR3 loop reads CASAPGGADYSYEQYF. The CDR3 nucleotides are TGTGCCAGCGCCCCTGGGGGGGCGGACTACTCCTACGAGCAGTACTTC.

The chain employs TRBV5-8 and TRBJ2-7, with D possibly TRBD2 on 7 matching bases. Germline V gives CDR1 SGHTS, CDR2 YDEGEE. V lost 4 bases to trimming and J lost 2 bases, with 13 bases between them. This CDR3 comprises 14 residues. The DNA of the CDR3 is TGTGCCAGCAGCCGTCCGGGGGGCCCCTACGAGCAGTACTTC. It codes for CASSRPGGPYEQYF.